The clone carrying this T cell receptor (beta chain) was counted a few times. This entry comes from a study of T cells in Graves' hyperthyroidism and ophthalmopathy. Amplification targeted TCR beta CDR3 regions from RNA transcripts. When the TCR CDR3 underwent first-round RT-PCR, the HTBI primer set was used. A single record per CDR3 protein comes from TCRdb applying MiXCR to the multiplex PCR reads. The table shows 490,000 or so distinct CDR3 sequences, with approximately 23% occurring only once. This CDR3 contains 17 residues. Germline CDR1 MNHEY, CDR2 SMNVEV (reference sequence). V shed 4 bases, J shed 4 bases, and the junction held 11 bases outside the gene matches.

V and J are TRBV27 and TRBJ1-5; 9 bases map to TRBD1. The source of this sequence is a woman aged 65 to 85 with Graves' ophthalmopathy. Material for sequencing was blood. CDR3 DNA sequence: TGTGCCAGCAGTTCGTTCGCCGGGACAGGGAAAAATCAGCCCCAGCATTTT. Translating gives CASSSFAGTGKNQPQHF.